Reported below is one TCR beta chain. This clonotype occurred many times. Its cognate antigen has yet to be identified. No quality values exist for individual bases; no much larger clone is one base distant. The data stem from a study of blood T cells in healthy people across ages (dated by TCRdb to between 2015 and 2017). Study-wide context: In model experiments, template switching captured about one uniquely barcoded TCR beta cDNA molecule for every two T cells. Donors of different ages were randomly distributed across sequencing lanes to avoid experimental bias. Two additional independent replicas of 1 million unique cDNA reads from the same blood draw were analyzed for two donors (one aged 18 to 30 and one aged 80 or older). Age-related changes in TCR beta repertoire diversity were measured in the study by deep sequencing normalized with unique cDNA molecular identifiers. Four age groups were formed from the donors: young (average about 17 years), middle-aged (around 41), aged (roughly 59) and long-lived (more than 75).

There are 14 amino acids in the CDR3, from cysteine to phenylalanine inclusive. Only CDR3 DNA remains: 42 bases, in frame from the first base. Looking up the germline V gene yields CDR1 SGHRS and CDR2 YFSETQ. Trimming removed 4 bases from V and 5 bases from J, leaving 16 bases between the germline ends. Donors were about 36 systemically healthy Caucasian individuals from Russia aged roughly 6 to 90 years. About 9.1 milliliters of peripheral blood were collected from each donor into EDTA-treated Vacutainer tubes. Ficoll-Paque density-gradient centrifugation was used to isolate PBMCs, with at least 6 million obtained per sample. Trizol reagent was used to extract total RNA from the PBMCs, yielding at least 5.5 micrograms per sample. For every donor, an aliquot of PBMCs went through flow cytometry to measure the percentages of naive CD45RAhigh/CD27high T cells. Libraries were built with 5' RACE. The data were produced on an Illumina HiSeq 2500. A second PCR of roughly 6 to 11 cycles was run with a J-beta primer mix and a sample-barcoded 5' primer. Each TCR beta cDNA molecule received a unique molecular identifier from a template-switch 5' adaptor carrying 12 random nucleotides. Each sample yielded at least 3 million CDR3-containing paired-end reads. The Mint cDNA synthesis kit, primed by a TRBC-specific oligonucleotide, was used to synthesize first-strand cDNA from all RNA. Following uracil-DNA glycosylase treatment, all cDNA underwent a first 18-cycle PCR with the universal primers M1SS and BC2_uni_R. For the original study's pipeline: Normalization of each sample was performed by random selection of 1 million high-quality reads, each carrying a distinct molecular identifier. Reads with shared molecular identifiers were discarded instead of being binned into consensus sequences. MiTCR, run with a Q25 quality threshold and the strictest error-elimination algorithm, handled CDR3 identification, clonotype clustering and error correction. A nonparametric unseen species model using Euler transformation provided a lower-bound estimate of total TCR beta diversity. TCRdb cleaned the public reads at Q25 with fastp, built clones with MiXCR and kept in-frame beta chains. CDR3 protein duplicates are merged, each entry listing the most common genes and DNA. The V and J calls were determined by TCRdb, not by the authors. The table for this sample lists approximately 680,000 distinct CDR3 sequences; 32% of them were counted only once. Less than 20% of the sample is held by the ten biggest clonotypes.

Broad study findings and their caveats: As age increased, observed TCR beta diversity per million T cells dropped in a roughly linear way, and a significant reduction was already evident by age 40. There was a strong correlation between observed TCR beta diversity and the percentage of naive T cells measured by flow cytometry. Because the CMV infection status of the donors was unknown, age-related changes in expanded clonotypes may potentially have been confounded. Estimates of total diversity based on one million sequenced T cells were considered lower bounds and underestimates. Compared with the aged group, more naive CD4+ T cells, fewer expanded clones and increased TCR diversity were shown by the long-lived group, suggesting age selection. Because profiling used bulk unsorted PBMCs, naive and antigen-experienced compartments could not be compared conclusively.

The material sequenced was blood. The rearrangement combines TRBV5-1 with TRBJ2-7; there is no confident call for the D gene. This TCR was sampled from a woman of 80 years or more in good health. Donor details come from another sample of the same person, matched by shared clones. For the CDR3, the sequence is CASSTSVVSNEQYF. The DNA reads TGCGCCAGCAGCACTTCAGTCGTCTCGAACGAGCAGTACTTC.